Given below is one TCR beta chain in context. Its target is unknown. This sample was taken from a study of T cell responses to AZD1222 COVID-19 vaccine. Sequenced by immunoSEQ multiplex PCR; TCRdb stores in-frame clones only, minus some. The sample lists 150,000 to 200,000 clones, about 88% occurring once. The study's findings and limits: Repertoire collection took place solely once the T cell response had peaked.

J gave up 5 bases and V 0 bases, and 10 bases lay outside the gene matches. The germline gives CDR1 SNHLY, CDR2 FYNNEI. The CDR3 is made up of 17 amino acids. The source is an adult in good health. V is TRBV2 and J is TRBJ2-3, with TRBD1 matching 8 bases. Sequencing was performed on peripheral blood, taken on day 0 of AZD1222 vaccination. CDR3 amino acids: CASSEALLGQGGDTQYF. The CDR3 DNA sequence: TGTGCCAGCAGTGAAGCGCTTCTAGGACAGGGTGGAGATACGCAGTATTTT.